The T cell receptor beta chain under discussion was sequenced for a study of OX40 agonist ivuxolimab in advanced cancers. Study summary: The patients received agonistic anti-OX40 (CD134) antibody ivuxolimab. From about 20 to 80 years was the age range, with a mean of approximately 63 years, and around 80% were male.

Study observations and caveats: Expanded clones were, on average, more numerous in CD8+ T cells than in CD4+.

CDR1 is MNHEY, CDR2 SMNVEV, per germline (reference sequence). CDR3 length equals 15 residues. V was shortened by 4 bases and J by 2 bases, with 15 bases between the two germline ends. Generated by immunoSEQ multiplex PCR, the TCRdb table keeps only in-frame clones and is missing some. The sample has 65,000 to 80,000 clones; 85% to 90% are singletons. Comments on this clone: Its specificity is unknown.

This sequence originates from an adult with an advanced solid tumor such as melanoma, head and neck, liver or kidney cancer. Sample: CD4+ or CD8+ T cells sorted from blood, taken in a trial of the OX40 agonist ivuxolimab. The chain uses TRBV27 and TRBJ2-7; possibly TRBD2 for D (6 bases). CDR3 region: CASSYRESPTYEQYF. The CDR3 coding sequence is TGTGCCAGCAGTTATCGGGAGAGCCCAACCTACGAGCAGTACTTC.